This paragraph covers one T cell receptor (beta chain) sequence. This sample also contains other DNA sequences that code for the same CDR3. The data were obtained in a study of shared clonotypes between healthy human individuals. Sequencing was performed with immunoSEQ multiplex PCR; in TCRdb, only in-frame clones are kept and a portion is missing. Of millions of clones in the sample, 85% to 95% are singletons; the top ten hold 0.1% to 0.15%. V was clipped by 3 bases and J by 0 bases, with 6 bases between them. The V gene's germline CDR1 is WNHNN and CDR2 SYGVQD (reference sequence). CDR3 size: 13 residues.

The clonotype originates from a man aged 18 to 29 in good health. Sequences were obtained from naive CD4+ T cells sorted from blood. Noted subset: CD45RA+ positively selected. The chain is built from TRBV10-1 and TRBJ2-7; D is unclear. CDR3 protein: CASSEASSYEQYF. The CDR3 DNA reads as TGCGCCAGCAGTGAAGCTTCCTCCTACGAGCAGTACTTC.